The next 3 T cell receptor beta chains were all read from a single sample in a study of shared clonotypes between healthy human individuals. Assay: immunoSEQ multiplex PCR; the TCRdb copy retains only in-frame clones and omits some. The data show 980,000 or so clones, with over 60% seen just once and around 1.4% held by the top ten. What was sequenced was memory CD4+ T cells sorted from blood. Subset in this sample: CD45RA-negative fraction. The receptor set was obtained from a man between 18 and 29 years old in good health.

CDR3 protein: CAWETGDTQYF. DNA for the CDR3: TGTGCCTGGGAAACAGGAGATACGCAGTATTTT. The chain links TRBV30 to TRBJ2-3, with a possible D match to TRBD1 (5 bases). The CDR3 loop spans 11 amino acids. V was shortened by 5 bases and J by 5 bases, with 8 bases between the two germline ends. The V gene's germline CDR1 is GTSNPN and CDR2 SVGIG (reference sequence).

CDR3 bases: TGTGCCAGCAGCTGGGGGGCAAAGTCGGATACGCAGTATTTT. Its protein is CASSWGAKSDTQYF. The chain is built from TRBV6-5 and TRBJ2-3; D may match TRBD1 or TRBD2 (6 bases each). CDR3 size: 14 residues. The ends were cut back, 6 bases at V and 6 bases at J, with 16 bases in the middle. Germline V gene sequence: CDR1 MNHEY, CDR2 SVGAGI.

The J gene is TRBJ1-3, the V gene TRBV19; 8 bases match TRBD1. The CDR3 totals 17 residues. V dropped 4 bases and J dropped 0; count of bases not matched to a gene: 8. The germline gives CDR1 LNHDA, CDR2 SQIVND (reference sequence). The DNA for the CDR3 is TGTGCCAGTAGTAATGACAGGGGCCCCTCCTCTGGAAACACCATATATTTT. Its protein is CASSNDRGPSSGNTIYF.